Shown below are 14 T cell receptor beta chains from a single sample sequenced in a study of cytomegalovirus exposure and HLA in healthy donors. The PCR was carried out with 60 Vbeta primers and 13 Jbeta primers. This table comes from immunoSEQ multiplex PCR, and its TCRdb copy is limited to in-frame clones, with some not included. The sample contains under 300,000 clones, around 81% of which appear only once. Sequencing input: PBMCs. All receptors derive from a woman in her fifties or sixties in good health and CMV-seropositive.

This chain uses TRBV6-1 with TRBJ1-2; 10 nucleotides match TRBD1. This CDR3 comprises 15 residues. After removal of 5 bases from V and 7 bases from J, the junction contained 10 bases not matched to a gene. Germline lookup yields CDR1 MNHNS and CDR2 SASEGT. The CDR3 coding sequence is TGTGCCAGCAGTCCTCTTGCGGGACAGGGGTCTGGCTACACCTTC. Its translation is CASSPLAGQGSGYTF.

The V and J genes are TRBV6-1 and TRBJ2-7, with a weak D call TRBD1 (5 bases). The CDR3 has 12 amino acids. Trimming pared 5 bases from V and 6 bases from J, leaving 11 bases between. The V gene's germline CDR1 is MNHNS and CDR2 SASEGT. Written as DNA, the CDR3 is TGTGCCAGCAGTCAATCAGGGCTCGAGCAGTACTTC. Translated, it gives CASSQSGLEQYF.

Worth noting for this clone: Other DNA sequences within the sample encode an identical CDR3. V is TRBV12-5 and J is TRBJ2-2, with 7 bases matching TRBD1. CDR1 is LGHNT, CDR2 FRNRAP, per germline. The CDR3 runs to 15 residues. V shed 5 bases, J shed 0 bases, and the junction held 3 bases outside the gene matches. The CDR3 DNA is TGTGCTAGTGGTCCTGACAGGGCGAACACCGGGGAGCTGTTTTTT. Protein product: CASGPDRANTGELFF.

The chain employs TRBV5-1 and TRBJ2-2; a weak D match, TRBD1 (5 bases). The CDR3 is made up of 16 amino acids. V lost 0 bases, J lost 2 bases, and 11 bases lay in between. Looked up from germline, CDR1 is SGHRS and CDR2 is YFSETQ. CDR3 in amino acids: CASSLAGRFNTGELFF. CDR3 bases: TGCGCCAGCAGCTTGGCAGGGCGATTCAACACCGGGGAGCTGTTTTTT.

CDR3 DNA sequence: TGTGCCAGCAGCGTAGGGTGGGAGGGGGGTGAGACCCAGTACTTC. It encodes CASSVGWEGGETQYF. This rearrangement joins TRBV9 to TRBJ2-5; D may be TRBD2 (7 bases). Germline values: CDR1 SGDLS, CDR2 YYNGEE. V lost 0 bases and J 5 bases, leaving 14 bases between the germline ends. This CDR3 is built from 15 residues.

The rearrangement uses TRBV5-4 and TRBJ2-5, with D perhaps matching TRBD2 (5 bases). Germline V gene lookup returns CDR1 SGHNT and CDR2 YYREEE (reference sequence). CDR3 length: 13 residues. DNA of the CDR3: TGTGCGTACCGGGGAAGGGTCCAAGAGACCCAGTACTTC. This codes for CAYRGRVQETQYF.

About this clone itself: At one boundary the junction diverges from the germline segment, which might be a read error. V usage is TRBV18 and J usage is TRBJ2-5, with 9 bases aligning to TRBD2. Germline V gene data show CDR1 as KGHSH and CDR2 as LQKENI. The CDR3 extends over 15 amino acids. DNA for the CDR3: TGTGCCAGTTCACGGCGGGGGGGCACCCAAGAGACCCAGTACTTC. Encoded protein: CASSRRGGTQETQYF. The full variable domain, its missing parts supplied by reference TRBV18 and TRBJ2-5, is NAGVMQNPRHLVRRRGQEARLRCSPMKGHSHVYWYRQLPEEGLKFMVYLQKENIIDESGMPKERFSAEFPKEGPSILRIQQVVRGDSAAYFCASSRRGGTQETQYFGPGTRLLVL.

As regards this clone: The junction does not match germline at one end; this may be a read error. The chain employs TRBV7-9 and TRBJ1-1; TRBD1 agrees at 12 bases. Germline loops: CDR1 SEHNR, CDR2 FQNEAQ (reference sequence). The CDR3 is made up of 15 amino acids. The CDR3 region has the DNA TGTGCCAGCGGGGACAGGGGGCAGTTGAAAACTGAAGCTTTCTTT. It translates to CASGDRGQLKTEAFF. Full variable domain (rest looked up from reference TRBV7-9 and TRBJ1-1): DTGVSQNPRHKITKRGQNVTFRCDPISEHNRLYWYRQTLGQGPEFLTYFQNEAQLEKSRLLSDRFSAERPKGSFSTLEIQRTEQGDSAMYLCASGDRGQLKTEAFFGQGTRLTVV.

J is TRBJ2-3 and V is TRBV6-1, with TRBD1 as a possible D gene (5 bases). V was pared by 8 bases and J by 4 bases, with 16 bases between. This CDR3 contains 14 residues. Germline CDR1 and CDR2: MNHNS and SASEGT. CDR3 sequence (DNA): TGTGCCAGCCAGCAGGGTATGGGTTCAGATACGCAGTATTTT. Translating gives CASQQGMGSDTQYF.

V usage is TRBV18 and J usage is TRBJ2-7; 12 bases are a match to TRBD2. This CDR3 is 17 amino acids long. Germline values: CDR1 KGHSH, CDR2 LQKENI. The J segment lost 2 bases and the V segment lost 0 bases, leaving 5 bases of the junction unmatched. This CDR3 is CASSPPTTSGGTYEQYF. The CDR3 nucleotides are TGTGCCAGCTCACCACCGACCACTAGCGGGGGGACCTACGAGCAGTACTTC.

The chain uses TRBV9 and TRBJ2-7, with D maybe TRBD2 (7 bases). The CDR3 extends over 14 amino acids. Trimming pared 0 bases from V and 4 bases from J, leaving 11 bases between. Germline CDR1 is SGDLS and CDR2 is YYNGEE. The CDR3, as DNA: TGTGCCAGCAGCGTAGAAGGGGGAGGGTACGAGCAGTACTTC. It translates to CASSVEGGGYEQYF.

The chain links TRBV7-3 to TRBJ2-1; perhaps TRBD2 as D (5 bases). Trimming cost V 5 bases and J 4 bases, with 15 bases left between them. The CDR3 is 15 residues long. CDR1 is SGHTA and CDR2 is FQGTGA in the germline V gene. CDR3 nucleotides: TGTGCCAGCAGCCCTTCCAGCGGCATGTACAATGAGCAGTTCTTC. Encoded protein: CASSPSSGMYNEQFF.

V usage is TRBV6-5 and J usage is TRBJ2-5; TRBD1 is a possible D gene (6 bases). With the DNA end fitting TRBJ2-7 better, the J assignment may be wrong. CDR3 size: 14 residues. Germline CDR1 is MNHEY and CDR2 is SVGAGI. The CDR3 DNA follows: TGTGCCAGCAGTTATAGGGCAGGGGCCGGCGAGCAGTACTTC. Its protein product is CASSYRAGAGEQYF.

V usage is TRBV5-5 and J usage is TRBJ1-2, with D perhaps TRBD1 (5 bases). The CDR3 loop spans 12 amino acids. Germline V lookup: CDR1 SGHKS, CDR2 YYEKEE (reference sequence). V was clipped by 4 bases and J by 7 bases, with 11 bases between them. CDR3 coding DNA: TGTGCCAGCAGCAGGGACTTGGGTGGCTACACCTTC. Protein product: CASSRDLGGYTF.